This TCR beta chain was retrieved from a study of spatial heterogeneity in lung cancer. Study summary: Where present, follow-up PBMC were sequenced a median of roughly two years after resection.

One entry per CDR3 protein, called by TCRdb with MiXCR from the 5' RACE reads. The data contain about 2,400 distinct CDR3 sequences, 27% of them singletons. Germline lookup yields CDR1 LGHNA and CDR2 YSLEER. Trimming pared 0 bases from V and 6 bases from J, leaving 12 bases between. CDR3 length: 14 residues. Sample time point: blood at routine non-recurrence follow-up after resection. Whole RNA, isolated from tumor, nontumor lung or frozen PBMC, was sequenced without prior sorting. Regarding this clonotype: This beta chain lies outside the target of a library built for alpha chains; its clone size means little.

The clonotype comes from a male donor with early-stage non-small cell lung cancer. The chain recombines TRBV4-3 with TRBJ2-7; D gene uncertain. Here the sequenced sample was PBMCs, taken at follow-up. CDR3 bases: TGCGCCAGCAGCCAAGATGGAAGTGTGGGCGAGCAGTACTTC. The encoded protein is CASSQDGSVGEQYF.